In this sample, the clone carrying this T cell receptor beta chain turned up a few times. Its antigen is as yet unknown. This record comes from a study of early T cells in non-severe SARS-CoV-2 infection. Study overall: RNA in bulk from unsorted whole blood was sequenced, and chains were unpaired.

The germline V gene has CDR1 MDHEN and CDR2 SYDVKM. The CDR3 runs to 14 residues. V was cut by 3 bases and J by 2 bases, with 11 bases left in between. Study-wide findings and caveats: Clonotype matching in VDJdb favored anti-spike CD8 responses and did not capture private and CD4 specificities.

Individual cDNA molecules received unique molecular identifiers. TCRdb independently ran MiXCR on the 5' RACE reads; one entry per CDR3 protein. The sample includes around 77,000 distinct CDR3 sequences, 9.5% to 15% of them seen just once. J is TRBJ2-7 and V is TRBV28, with D tentatively TRBD1 (5 bases). This specimen was whole blood, taken at baseline. The sequence came from an adult who was a healthcare worker with PCR-confirmed SARS-CoV-2 infection or an uninfected control (not recorded which). The donor label of this sample is uncertain. CDR3 sequence reads: CASSFGAVTYEQYF. In DNA, the CDR3 is TGTGCCAGCAGTTTTGGGGCCGTTACCTACGAGCAGTACTTC.